This TCR beta chain stems from a study of vaccination and CD4 T cells after COVID-19. At the level of the study: Overlapping peptides of the spike proteins of SARS-CoV-2, HCoV-NL63, HCoV-OC43 and HCoV-229E were used for cell stimulation.

This clonotype was detected a few times. The antigen remains undetermined. Sequencing of cultured CD4+ T cell DNA used the Oncomine TCR Beta short-read assay. TCRdb analysed the PCR reads with MiXCR anew, one entry per CDR3 protein. The table records fewer than 6,500 distinct CDR3 sequences, 15% to 20% of them present only once. As for treatment: approximately nine-day PBMC culture with coronavirus spike peptide pools or control peptides (ViraFEST assay). V was clipped by 5 bases and J by 4 bases, with 5 bases between them. The CDR3 loop spans 11 amino acids. In germline, CDR1 is MDHEN, CDR2 SYDVKM. The TCR was taken from a human donor who had recovered from COVID-19. V usage is TRBV28 and J usage is TRBJ1-1; D call uncertain. Specimen: CD4+ T cells from blood, cultured in vitro. CDR3 in amino acids: CASSLTTEAFF. CDR3 coding DNA: TGTGCCAGCAGTCTTACCACTGAAGCTTTCTTT.